A single sample gave rise to the 6 T cell receptor beta chains below, sequenced in a study of blood T cell repertoires in COVID-19. The protocol was immunoSEQ multiplex PCR, while the TCRdb copy is restricted to in-frame clones and leaves out a portion. The data hold hundreds of thousands of clones, with about 91% observed a single time. Source material: PBMCs or T cells enriched from blood (not recorded which). All receptors derive from a woman in her late teens or twenties who had recovered from COVID-19.

The chain couples TRBV2 to TRBJ1-2; 8 nucleotides align to TRBD1. The junction had 6 bases not matched to a gene; V was cut back by 6 bases and J by 0 bases. The V gene's germline CDR1 is SNHLY and CDR2 FYNNEI. The CDR3 length is 15 residues. CDR3 sequence: CASRGDRLANYGYTF. The CDR3 region has the DNA TGTGCCAGCAGAGGGGACAGGCTTGCTAACTATGGCTACACCTTC.

This clone came up a few times. Here the CDR3 reads CASSPDWTMVETQYF. In nucleotides, the CDR3 is TGTGCCAGTAGTCCAGACTGGACTATGGTAGAGACCCAGTACTTC. J is TRBJ2-5 and V is TRBV19; tentatively, D is TRBD2 (6 bases). The germline V gene encodes CDR1 LNHDA and CDR2 SQIVND (reference sequence). Trimming cost V 5 bases and J 4 bases, with 17 bases left between them. The CDR3 is 15 amino acids.

The chain is built from TRBV25-1 and TRBJ1-3, with no clear D. The germline V and J ends were trimmed by 7 bases and 0 bases, with 10 bases remaining between them. CDR1 and CDR2 (germline): MGHDK, SYGVNS. The CDR3 extends over 14 amino acids. Written as DNA, the CDR3 is TGTGCCAGCACCCTGGAGGGCTCTGGAAACACCATATATTTT. Translated, it gives CASTLEGSGNTIYF.

The gene calls are TRBV5-4 and TRBJ1-2; perhaps TRBD1 as D (6 bases). V dropped 0 bases and J dropped 4 bases, with 13 bases sitting between them. The CDR3 consists of 15 residues. The germline CDR1 and CDR2 sequences are SGHNT and YYREEE (reference sequence). The CDR3 sequence is CASSLGDTTFYGYTF. The CDR3, as DNA: TGTGCCAGCAGCTTGGGGGACACCACTTTCTATGGCTACACCTTC. The variable domain in full, completed from reference TRBV5-4 and TRBJ1-2, reads ETGVTQSPTHLIKTRGQQVTLRCSSQSGHNTVSWYQQALGQGPQFIFQYYREEENGRGNFPPRFSGLQFPNYSSELNVNALELDDSALYLCASSLGDTTFYGYTFGSGTRLTVV.

The chain links TRBV19 to TRBJ2-7; TRBD1 agrees at 10 bases. Germline V gene lookup returns CDR1 LNHDA and CDR2 SQIVND (reference sequence). This CDR3 comprises 15 residues. V lost 3 bases, J lost 0 bases, and 2 bases stayed unmatched. The CDR3 nucleotides read TGTGCCAGTAGTATTCGGACAGGGGGCTCCTACGAGCAGTACTTC. Translating it yields CASSIRTGGSYEQYF.

The rearrangement links TRBV5-1 to TRBJ2-7; 8 nucleotides align to TRBD1. CDR3 length: 16 residues. Germline CDR1 reads SGHRS; CDR2 reads YFSETQ. V lost 3 bases to trimming and J lost 2 bases; unmatched junction nucleotides: 10. In DNA form, the CDR3 reads TGCGCCAGCAGCTCGGACCCCGGGACAGGACCCTACGAGCAGTACTTC. The encoded protein is CASSSDPGTGPYEQYF. Supplemented by reference TRBV5-1 and TRBJ2-7, the full variable domain reads KAGVTQTPRYLIKTRGQQVTLSCSPISGHRSVSWYQQTPGQGLQFLFEYFSETQRNKGNFPGRFSGRQFSNSRSEMNVSTLELGDSALYLCASSSDPGTGPYEQYFGPGTRLTVT.